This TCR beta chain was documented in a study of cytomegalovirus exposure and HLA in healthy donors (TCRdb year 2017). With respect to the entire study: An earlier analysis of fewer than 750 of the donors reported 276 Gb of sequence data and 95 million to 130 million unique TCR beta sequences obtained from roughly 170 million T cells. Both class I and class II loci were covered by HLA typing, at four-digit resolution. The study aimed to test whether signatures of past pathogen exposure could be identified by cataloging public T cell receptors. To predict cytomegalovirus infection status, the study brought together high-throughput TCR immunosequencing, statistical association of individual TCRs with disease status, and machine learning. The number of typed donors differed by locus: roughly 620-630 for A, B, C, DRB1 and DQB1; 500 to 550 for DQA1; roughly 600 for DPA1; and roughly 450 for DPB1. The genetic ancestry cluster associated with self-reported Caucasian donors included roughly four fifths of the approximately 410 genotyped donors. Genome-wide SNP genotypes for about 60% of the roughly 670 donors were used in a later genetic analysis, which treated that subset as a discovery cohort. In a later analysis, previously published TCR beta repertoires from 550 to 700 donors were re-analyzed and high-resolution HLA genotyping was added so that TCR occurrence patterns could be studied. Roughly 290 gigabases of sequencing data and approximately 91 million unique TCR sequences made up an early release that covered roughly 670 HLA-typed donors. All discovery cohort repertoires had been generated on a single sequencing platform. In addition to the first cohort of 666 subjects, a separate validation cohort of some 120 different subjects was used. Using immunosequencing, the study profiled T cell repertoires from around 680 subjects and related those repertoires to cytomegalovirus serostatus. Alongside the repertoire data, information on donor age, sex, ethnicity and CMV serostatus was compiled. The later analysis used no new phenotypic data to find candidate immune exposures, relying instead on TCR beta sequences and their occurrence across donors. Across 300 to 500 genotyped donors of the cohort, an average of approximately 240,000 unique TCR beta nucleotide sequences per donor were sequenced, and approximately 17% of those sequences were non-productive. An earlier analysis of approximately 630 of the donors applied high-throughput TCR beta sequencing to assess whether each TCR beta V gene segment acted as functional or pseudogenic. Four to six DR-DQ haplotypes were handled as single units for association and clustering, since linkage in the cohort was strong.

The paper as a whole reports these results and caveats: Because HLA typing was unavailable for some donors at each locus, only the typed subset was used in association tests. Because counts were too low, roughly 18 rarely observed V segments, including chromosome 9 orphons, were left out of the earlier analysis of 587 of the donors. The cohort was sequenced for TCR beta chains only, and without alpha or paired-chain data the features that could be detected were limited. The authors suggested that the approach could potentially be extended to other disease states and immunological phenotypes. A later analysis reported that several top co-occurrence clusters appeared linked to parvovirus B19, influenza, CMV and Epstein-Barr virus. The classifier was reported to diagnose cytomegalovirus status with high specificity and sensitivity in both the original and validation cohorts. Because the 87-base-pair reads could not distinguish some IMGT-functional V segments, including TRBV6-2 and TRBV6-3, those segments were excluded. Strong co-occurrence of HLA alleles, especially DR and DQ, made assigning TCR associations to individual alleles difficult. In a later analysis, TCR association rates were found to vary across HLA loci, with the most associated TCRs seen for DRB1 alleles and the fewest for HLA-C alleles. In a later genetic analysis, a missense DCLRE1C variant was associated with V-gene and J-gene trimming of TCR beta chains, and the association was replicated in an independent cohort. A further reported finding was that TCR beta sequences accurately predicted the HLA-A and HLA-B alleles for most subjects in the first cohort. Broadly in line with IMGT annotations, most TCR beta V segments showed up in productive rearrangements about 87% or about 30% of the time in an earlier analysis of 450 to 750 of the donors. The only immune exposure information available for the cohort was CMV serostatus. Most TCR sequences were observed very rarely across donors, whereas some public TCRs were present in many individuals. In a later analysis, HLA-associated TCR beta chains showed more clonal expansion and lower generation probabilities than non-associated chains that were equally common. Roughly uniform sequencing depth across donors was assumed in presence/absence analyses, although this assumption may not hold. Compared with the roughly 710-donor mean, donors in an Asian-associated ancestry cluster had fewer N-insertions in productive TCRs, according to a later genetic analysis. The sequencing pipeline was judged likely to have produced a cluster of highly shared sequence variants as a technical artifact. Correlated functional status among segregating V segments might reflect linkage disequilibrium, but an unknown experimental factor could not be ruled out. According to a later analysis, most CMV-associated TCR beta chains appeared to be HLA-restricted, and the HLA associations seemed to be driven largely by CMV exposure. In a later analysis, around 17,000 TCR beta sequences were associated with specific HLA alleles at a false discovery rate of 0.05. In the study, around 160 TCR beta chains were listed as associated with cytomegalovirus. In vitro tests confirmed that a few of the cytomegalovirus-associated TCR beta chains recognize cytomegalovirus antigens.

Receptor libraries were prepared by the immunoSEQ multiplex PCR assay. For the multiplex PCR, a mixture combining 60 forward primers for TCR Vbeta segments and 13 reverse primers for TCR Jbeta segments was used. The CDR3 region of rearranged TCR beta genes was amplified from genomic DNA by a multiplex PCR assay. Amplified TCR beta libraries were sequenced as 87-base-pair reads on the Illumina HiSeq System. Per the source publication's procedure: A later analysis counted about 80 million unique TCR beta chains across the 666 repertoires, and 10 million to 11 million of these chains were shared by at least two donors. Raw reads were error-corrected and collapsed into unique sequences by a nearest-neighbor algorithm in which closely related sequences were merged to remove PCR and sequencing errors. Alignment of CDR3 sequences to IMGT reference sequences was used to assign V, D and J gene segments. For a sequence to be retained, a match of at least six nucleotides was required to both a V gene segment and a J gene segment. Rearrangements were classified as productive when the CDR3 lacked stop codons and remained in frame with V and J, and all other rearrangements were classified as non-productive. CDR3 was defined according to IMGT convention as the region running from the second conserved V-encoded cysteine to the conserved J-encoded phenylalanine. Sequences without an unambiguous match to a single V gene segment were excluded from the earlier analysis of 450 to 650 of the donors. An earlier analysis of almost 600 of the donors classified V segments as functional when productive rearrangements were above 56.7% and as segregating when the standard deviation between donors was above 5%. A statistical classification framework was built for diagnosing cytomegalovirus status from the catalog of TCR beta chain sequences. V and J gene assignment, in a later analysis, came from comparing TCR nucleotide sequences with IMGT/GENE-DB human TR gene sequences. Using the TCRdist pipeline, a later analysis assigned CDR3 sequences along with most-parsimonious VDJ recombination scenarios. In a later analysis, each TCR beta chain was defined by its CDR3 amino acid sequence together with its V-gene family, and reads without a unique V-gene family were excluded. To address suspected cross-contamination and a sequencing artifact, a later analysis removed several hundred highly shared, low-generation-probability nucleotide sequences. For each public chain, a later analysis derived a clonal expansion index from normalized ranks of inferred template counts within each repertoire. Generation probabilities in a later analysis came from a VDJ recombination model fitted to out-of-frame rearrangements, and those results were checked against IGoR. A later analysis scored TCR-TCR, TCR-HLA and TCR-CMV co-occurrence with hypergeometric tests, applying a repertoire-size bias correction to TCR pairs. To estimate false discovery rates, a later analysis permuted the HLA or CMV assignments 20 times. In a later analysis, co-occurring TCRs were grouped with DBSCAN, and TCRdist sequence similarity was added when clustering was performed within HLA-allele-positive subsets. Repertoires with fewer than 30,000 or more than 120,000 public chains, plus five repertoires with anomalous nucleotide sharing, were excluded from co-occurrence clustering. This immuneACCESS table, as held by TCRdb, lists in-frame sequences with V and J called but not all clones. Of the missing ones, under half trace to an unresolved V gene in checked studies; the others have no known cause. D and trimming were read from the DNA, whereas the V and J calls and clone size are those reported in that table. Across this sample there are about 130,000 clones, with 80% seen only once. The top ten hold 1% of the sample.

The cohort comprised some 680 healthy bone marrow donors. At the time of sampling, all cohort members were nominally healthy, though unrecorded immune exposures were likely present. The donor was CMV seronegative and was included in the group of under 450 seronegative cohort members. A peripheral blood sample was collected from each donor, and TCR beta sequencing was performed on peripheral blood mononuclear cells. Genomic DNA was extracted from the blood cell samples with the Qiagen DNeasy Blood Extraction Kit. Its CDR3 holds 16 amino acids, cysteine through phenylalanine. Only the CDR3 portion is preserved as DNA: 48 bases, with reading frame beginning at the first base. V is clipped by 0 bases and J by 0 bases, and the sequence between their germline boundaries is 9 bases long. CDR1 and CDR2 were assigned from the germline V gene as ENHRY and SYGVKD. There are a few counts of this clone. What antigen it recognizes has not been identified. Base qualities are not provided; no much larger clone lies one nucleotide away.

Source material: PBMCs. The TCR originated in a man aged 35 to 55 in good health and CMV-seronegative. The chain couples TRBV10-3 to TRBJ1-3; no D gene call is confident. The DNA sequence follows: TGTGCCATCAGTGAGTCGATAGCTAGCTCTGGAAACACCATATATTTT. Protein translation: CAISESIASSGNTIYF.